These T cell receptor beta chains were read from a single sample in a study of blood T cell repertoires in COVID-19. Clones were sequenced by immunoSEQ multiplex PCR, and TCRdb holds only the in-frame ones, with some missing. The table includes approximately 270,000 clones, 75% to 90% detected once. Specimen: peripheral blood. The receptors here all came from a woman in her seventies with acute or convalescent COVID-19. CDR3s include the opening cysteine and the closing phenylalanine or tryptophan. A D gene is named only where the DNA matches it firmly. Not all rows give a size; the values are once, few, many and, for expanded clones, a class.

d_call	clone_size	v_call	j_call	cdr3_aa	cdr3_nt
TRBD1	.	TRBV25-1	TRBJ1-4	CASARGNRGINEKLFF	TGTGCCAGCGCCCGAGGAAACAGGGGGATTAATGAAAAACTGTTTTTT
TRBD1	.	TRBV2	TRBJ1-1	CATKWTGRDTEAFF	TGTGCCACCAAGTGGACAGGGCGCGACACTGAAGCTTTCTTT
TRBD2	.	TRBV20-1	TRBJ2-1	CSASRLAGGNEQFF	TGCAGTGCTAGTCGACTAGCGGGGGGGAATGAGCAGTTCTTC
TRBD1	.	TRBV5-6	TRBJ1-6	CASSLTGGNSPLHF	TGTGCCAGCAGCCTGACAGGGGGCAATTCACCCCTCCACTTT
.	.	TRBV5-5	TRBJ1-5	CASSLGTANQPQHF	TGTGCCAGCAGCTTGGGGACAGCTAATCAGCCCCAGCATTTT
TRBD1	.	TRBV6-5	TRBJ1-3	CASSTGGSGNTIYF	TGTGCCAGCAGCACAGGGGGCTCTGGAAACACCATATATTTT
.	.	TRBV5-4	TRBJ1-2	CASSLQASVRNYGYTF	TGTGCCAGCAGCTTGCAGGCGTCGGTAAGAAACTATGGCTACACCTTC
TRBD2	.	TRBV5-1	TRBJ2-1	CASSLRAAGTTTRNEQFF	TGCGCCAGCAGCTTGAGGGCGGCCGGGACTACCACCCGCAATGAGCAGTTCTTC
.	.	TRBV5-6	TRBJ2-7	CASSTEVLDEQYF	TGTGCCAGCAGCACCGAGGTTCTGGACGAGCAGTACTTC
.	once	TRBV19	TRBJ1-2	CASSSGAVGYTF	TGTGCCAGTAGTTCAGGGGCTGTTGGCTACACCTTC
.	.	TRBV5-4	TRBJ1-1	CASSLGGGMNTEAFF	TGTGCCAGCAGCTTGGGCGGGGGCATGAACACTGAAGCTTTCTTT
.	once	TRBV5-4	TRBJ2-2	CASSPRTTGELFF	TGTGCCAGCAGCCCCCGGACAACAGGGGAGCTGTTTTTT
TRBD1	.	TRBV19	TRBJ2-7	CASSPRAPGQGAYEQYF	TGTGCCAGTAGCCCCAGGGCACCGGGACAGGGAGCCTACGAGCAGTACTTC
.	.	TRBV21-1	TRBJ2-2	CASSKRGFDTGELFF	TGTGCCAGCAGCAAAAGGGGTTTCGACACCGGGGAGCTGTTTTTT
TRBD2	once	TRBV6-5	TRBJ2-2	CASRAGTSGGSFFF	TGTGCCAGCAGAGCCGGGACTAGCGGGGGGAGCTTTTTTTTT
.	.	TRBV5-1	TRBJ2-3	CASSLVERSSTDTQYF	TGCGCCAGCAGCTTGGTCGAGAGATCTAGCACAGATACGCAGTATTTT
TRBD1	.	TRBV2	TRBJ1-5	CASSERGLGQGSNQPQHF	TGTGCCAGCAGTGAAAGGGGGCTAGGACAGGGAAGCAATCAGCCCCAGCATTTT
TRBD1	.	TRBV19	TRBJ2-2	CASSNTGTGFAGELFF	TGTGCCAGTAGTAACACCGGGACAGGGTTTGCCGGGGAGCTGTTTTTT
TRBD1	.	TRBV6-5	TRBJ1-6	CASSSLPTGEDSPLHF	TGTGCCAGCAGTTCTCTTCCTACAGGGGAGGATTCACCCCTCCACTTT
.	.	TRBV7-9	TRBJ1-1	CASIGPVNTEAFF	TGTGCCAGCATCGGTCCGGTAAACACTGAAGCTTTCTTT
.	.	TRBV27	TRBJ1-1	CASSYSYTNTEAFF	TGTGCCAGCAGTTATTCCTATACGAACACTGAAGCTTTCTTT
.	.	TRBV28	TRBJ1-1	CASRRLTGNTEAFF	TGTGCCAGCAGGAGACTTACAGGGAACACTGAAGCTTTCTTT
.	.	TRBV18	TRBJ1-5	CASSTLPGKGNQPQHF	TGTGCCAGCTCAACCCTCCCAGGGAAGGGCAATCAGCCCCAGCATTTT
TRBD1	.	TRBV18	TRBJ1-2	CASSPGGQEPNGYTF	TGTGCCAGCTCACCAGGCGGACAGGAGCCAAATGGCTACACCTTC
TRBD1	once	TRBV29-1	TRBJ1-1	CSAETGTAEAFF	TGCAGCGCCGAGACAGGGACGGCTGAAGCTTTCTTT
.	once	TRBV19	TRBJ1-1	CASRGRQNTEAFF	TGTGCCAGTAGGGGCAGGCAGAACACTGAAGCTTTCTTT
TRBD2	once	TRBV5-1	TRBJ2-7	CASSWEGGGYEQYF	TGCGCCAGCAGTTGGGAGGGCGGAGGCTACGAGCAGTACTTC
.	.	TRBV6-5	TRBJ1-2	CASSQGLRYGYTF	TGTGCCAGCAGTCAGGGGCTGAGGTATGGCTACACCTTC
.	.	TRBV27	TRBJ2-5	CASSREALLGTQYF	TGTGCCAGCAGTAGGGAGGCTCTATTGGGGACCCAGTACTTC
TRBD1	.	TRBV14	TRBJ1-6	CASSVRDRGGSPLHF	TGTGCCAGCAGCGTCCGGGACAGGGGTGGGTCACCCCTCCACTTT
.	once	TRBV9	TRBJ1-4	CASSVGEEKGKLFF	TGTGCCAGCAGCGTAGGGGAGGAGAAGGGAAAACTGTTTTTT
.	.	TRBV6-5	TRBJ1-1	CASSSPRGGANTEAFF	TGTGCCAGCAGTTCTCCAAGAGGGGGGGCTAACACTGAAGCTTTCTTT
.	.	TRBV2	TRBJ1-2	CASSAGQFYGYTF	TGTGCCAGCAGCGCAGGACAGTTCTATGGCTACACCTTC
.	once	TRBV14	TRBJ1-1	CASSQDWQGTEAFF	TGTGCCAGCAGCCAAGACTGGCAGGGGACTGAAGCTTTCTTT
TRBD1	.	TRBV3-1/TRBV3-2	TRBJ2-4	CASSLGQAHIQYF	TGTGCCAGCAGCTTAGGACAGGCGCATATTCAGTACTTC
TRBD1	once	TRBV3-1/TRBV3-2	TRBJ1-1	CASRGTGKSFTEAFF	TGTGCCAGCAGGGGGACAGGGAAATCTTTCACTGAAGCTTTCTTT
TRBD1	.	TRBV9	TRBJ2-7	CASSVLDRGAEQYF	TGTGCCAGCAGCGTATTGGACAGGGGTGCCGAGCAGTACTTC
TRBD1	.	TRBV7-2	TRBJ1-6	CASSLFGTGGSPLHF	TGTGCCAGCAGCTTATTCGGGACAGGGGGTTCACCCCTCCACTTT
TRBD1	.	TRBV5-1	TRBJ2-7	CASRPPGQGAGEQYF	TGCGCCAGCAGGCCACCGGGACAGGGGGCAGGCGAGCAGTACTTC
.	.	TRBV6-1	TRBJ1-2	CASSEAAGPLWGYTF	TGTGCCAGCAGTGAAGCGGCTGGGCCGCTGTGGGGCTACACCTTC
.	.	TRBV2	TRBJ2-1	CASNPTGYNEQFF	TGTGCCAGCAACCCGACAGGCTACAATGAGCAGTTCTTC
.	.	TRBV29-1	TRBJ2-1	CSVLPRGAPGSYNEQFF	TGCAGCGTTCTCCCGCGGGGAGCGCCAGGCTCCTACAATGAGCAGTTCTTC
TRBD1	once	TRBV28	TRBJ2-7	CASRSIGQGQPYEQYF	TGTGCCAGCAGGTCTATAGGACAGGGACAACCCTACGAGCAGTACTTC
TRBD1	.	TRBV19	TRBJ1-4	CASSKGQATGEKLFF	TGTGCCAGTAGTAAGGGACAGGCGACCGGGGAAAAACTGTTTTTT
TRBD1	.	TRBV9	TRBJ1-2	CASSRTGKVDGYTF	TGTGCCAGCAGCCGGACAGGGAAGGTTGATGGCTACACCTTC
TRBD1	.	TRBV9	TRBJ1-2	CASSLEDGTGVGGGYTF	TGTGCCAGCAGCCTCGAGGACGGGACAGGGGTTGGCGGGGGCTACACCTTC
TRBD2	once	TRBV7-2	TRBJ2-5	CASSFGLAGPGRETQYF	TGTGCCAGCAGCTTTGGACTAGCGGGGCCAGGTAGAGAGACCCAGTACTTC
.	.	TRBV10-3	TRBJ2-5	CAISDLAQETQYF	TGTGCCATCAGTGACCTAGCTCAAGAGACCCAGTACTTC
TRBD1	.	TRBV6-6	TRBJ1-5	CASSSTEGAGQPQHF	TGTGCCAGCAGCTCCACGGAGGGGGCGGGTCAGCCCCAGCATTTT
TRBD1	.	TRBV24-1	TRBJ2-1	CATGGGQGAVDEQFF	TGTGCCACCGGGGGAGGACAGGGGGCGGTCGATGAGCAGTTCTTC